This section outlines one T cell receptor (beta chain) sequence together with its context. Germline V gene lookup returns CDR1 MNHEY and CDR2 SMNVEV (reference sequence). The CDR3 consists of 13 residues. V lost 8 bases, J lost 3 bases, and 13 bases lay in between. This entry belongs to a study of technical replicates of blood from several donors. The table came from immunoSEQ multiplex PCR; TCRdb's copy has only in-frame clones and leaves some out. The sample gives about 80,000 clones, approximately 90% of which show up once; 0.41% is in the top ten. The sequence was collected from a human donor in good health. The genes are TRBV27 and TRBJ1-1; D call uncertain. The sample comprised T cells isolated from PBMCs. The CDR3 bases are TGTGCCAGCTCCCTGTCCAGGTACACTGAAGCTTTCTTT. Translated: CASSLSRYTEAFF.